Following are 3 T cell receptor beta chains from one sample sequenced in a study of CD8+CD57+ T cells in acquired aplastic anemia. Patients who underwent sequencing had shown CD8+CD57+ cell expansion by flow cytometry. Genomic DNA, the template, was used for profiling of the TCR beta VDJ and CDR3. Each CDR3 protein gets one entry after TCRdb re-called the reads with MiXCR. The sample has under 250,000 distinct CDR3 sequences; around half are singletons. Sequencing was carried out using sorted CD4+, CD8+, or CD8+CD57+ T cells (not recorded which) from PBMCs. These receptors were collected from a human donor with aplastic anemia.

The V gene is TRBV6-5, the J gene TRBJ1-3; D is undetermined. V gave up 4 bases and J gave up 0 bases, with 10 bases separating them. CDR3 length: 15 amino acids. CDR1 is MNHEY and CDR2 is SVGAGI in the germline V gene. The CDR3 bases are TGTGCCAGCAGTTTTGACGCCAACTCTGGAAACACCATATATTTT. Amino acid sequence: CASSFDANSGNTIYF.

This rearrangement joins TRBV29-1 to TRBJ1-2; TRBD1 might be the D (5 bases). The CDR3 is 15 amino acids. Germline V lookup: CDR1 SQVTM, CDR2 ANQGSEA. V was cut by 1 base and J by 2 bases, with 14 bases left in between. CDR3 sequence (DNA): TGCAGCGTTGAAGCCCTAGGGGAAGGCAACTATGGCTACACCTTC. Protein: CSVEALGEGNYGYTF.

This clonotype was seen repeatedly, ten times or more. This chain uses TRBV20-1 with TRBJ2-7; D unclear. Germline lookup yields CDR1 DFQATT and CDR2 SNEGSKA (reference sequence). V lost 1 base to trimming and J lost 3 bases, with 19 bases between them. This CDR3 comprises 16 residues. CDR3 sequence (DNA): TGCAGTGCTAGAGGTCGGGTCAGCCACCCCGACTACGAGCAGTACTTC. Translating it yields CSARGRVSHPDYEQYF.